This T cell receptor beta chain was captured in a study of shared clonotypes between healthy human individuals (dated by TCRdb to the early 2020s). As for the study more broadly: The cohort comprised a couple of women and a few men aged 18 to 49 years. Leukapheresis yielded between about 0.94 and 8.9 billion PBMCs per donor. Libraries were prepared and TCR repertoires were sequenced by different laboratories using diverse techniques, in order to increase sequencing depth and limit assay-specific biases. For each donor, CD4 naive and CD4 memory were each run on three plates, CD8 naive on two plates, and CD8 memory on one plate. To estimate repertoire size and how much clonotypes are shared between individuals, the study performed deep sequencing of blood TCR repertoires from 4 to 6 healthy adults.

Overall results and qualifications from the work: Because the study included only a small number of donors, the genetic and exposure-history diversity represented was limited. Based on pairwise subsampling, the degree of clonotype sharing among donors was expected to be affected by sequencing depth. Sampling was limited to blood, and TCR repertoires in tissue likely differ from TCR repertoires in blood. Naive subsets generally had larger estimated clonotype richness than memory subsets. Clonotypes shared by all four sorted-subset donors showed higher generation probabilities than non-shared clonotypes. Rarefaction of sorted-subset datasets indicated incomplete sequencing despite the large sequencing depth. Sharing across a handful of donors was observed for around 5% of naive CD4, over 3% of naive CD8, 2% to 2.5% of memory CD4, and roughly 0.4% of memory CD8 clonotypes.

The germline V gene provides CDR1 SGHTA and CDR2 FQGNSA. Counted from cysteine to phenylalanine, this CDR3 has 12 amino acids. Only the CDR3 DNA is retained, 36 bases long and in frame from the first base. A distance of 8 bases separates the germline ends of V and J, which lose 4 bases and 5 bases respectively. Using the deep immunoSEQ assay, TCR CDR3 regions were amplified from genomic DNA by multiplex PCR. Genomic DNA extracted from each cell subset was distributed evenly over all wells of several immunoSEQ 96-well plates, and each plate served as one replicate. For sorted subsets, 200 to 250 ng of genomic DNA, equivalent to around 30,000 T cell genomes, went into each replicate PCR. The purified libraries were quantified using a Qubit 3.0 fluorometer, sized with a Bioanalyzer 2100, and then quantified again using the KAPA Library Quantification kit. Every immunoSEQ 96-well plate was sequenced on a separate single-read 150-cycle Illumina NextSeq 550 flow cell. As for how the authors treated the data: Because only junctional sequences without quality scores were contained in the immunoSEQ output, filtering matching that applied to full-length reads could not be performed. Sequences were annotated with PyIR, a Python wrapper for IgBLAST v1.9, using IMGT germline references to assign V/J genes and CDR3. Reads with weak V/J assignments (E-value above 1e-6), missing CDR3, stop codons, out-of-frame junctions, or ambiguous translated residues were removed. V3J clonotypes were defined by identical inferred V gene, J gene, and CDR3 amino acid sequence. Percentage overlap between repertoires was calculated by dividing the number of shared unique clonotypes by the size of the smaller repertoire. Repertoire richness was assessed with RTK rarefaction, the Chao1 estimator, and Recon v2.1 estimates of unobserved clonotypes. OLGA was used to compute generation probabilities for all TCRbeta clonotypes that the gDNA method yielded from a few donors. TCRdb took this table from immuneACCESS and kept in-frame rearrangements with V and J called. Such tables lack part of the clones; where checked against another copy, unresolved V genes explain under half of the gap, and the rest is unexplained. D and trimming come from the DNA, and the V and J calls and clone size come from that table. The sample profile shows about 1 million clones; 65% to 75% of them were found once. The biggest ten clones account for over 1.3% of the sample.

Donors were healthy HIV-negative adults with no recently reported acute infections or vaccinations. Every donor was a Caucasian adult residing in Nashville, Tennessee, USA. CD4+ T cells were enriched by magnetic negative selection; naive cells were then positively selected on CD45RA, and the negative fraction formed the memory subset. Blood was collected by leukapheresis, and PBMCs were isolated by Ficoll-Histopaque density gradient centrifugation and then cryopreserved in liquid nitrogen vapor phase. Purity and quantity of every magnetically sorted T cell population were checked by analytical flow cytometry. Genomic DNA was isolated from each sorted fraction and quantified by UV absorbance on a Nanodrop 2000c. A note on this clone: Its target antigen remains unknown. No base qualities exist here, and no much larger clone lies one base off it.

Sample: memory CD4+ T cells sorted from blood. This sample's cell subset or site label indicates: CD45RA-negative fraction. The receptor was isolated from a man aged 18 to 35 in good health. The sequence links TRBV7-2 to TRBJ1-2; the D gene lacks a confident call. The CDR3 has the sequence CASSSAGYGYTF. The nucleotide sequence reads TGTGCCAGCAGCTCCGCCGGGTATGGCTACACCTTC.